The 30 T cell receptor beta chains below all came from one sample that was sequenced in a study of T cells in Graves' hyperthyroidism and ophthalmopathy. RNA transcripts yielded amplified TCR beta CDR3 regions. Using the HTBI primer set, a first-round RT-PCR was run on the TCR CDR3. TCRdb recomputed calls from the multiplex PCR reads with MiXCR, one row per CDR3 protein. The sample carries about 410,000 distinct CDR3 sequences, approximately 14% recorded once. The sample consisted of blood. These TCRs come from a man aged 18 to 35 with Graves' ophthalmopathy.

This clonotype was seen only a few times. The V gene is TRBV27, the J gene TRBJ1-5, with 7 bases identical to TRBD1. After removal of 2 bases from V and 6 bases from J, the junction contained 10 bases not matched to a gene. CDR3 length: 16 amino acids. The germline V gene has CDR1 MNHEY and CDR2 SMNVEV (reference sequence). CDR3 residues: CASSLSGQGVSQPQHF. CDR3 nucleotides: TGTGCCAGCAGTTTAAGTGGCCAGGGGGTGAGTCAGCCCCAGCATTTT.

The sample holds one count of this clonotype. This chain connects TRBV10-3 to TRBJ2-2; D tentatively reads TRBD1 or TRBD2 (6 bases each). The germline V gene encodes CDR1 ENHRY and CDR2 SYGVKD. The CDR3 extends over 13 amino acids. V was trimmed by 11 bases and J by 2 bases, leaving 12 bases between them. For the CDR3, the DNA is TGTGCCTCCGGGGGCCCCAACACCGGGGAGCTGTTTTTT. Protein product: CASGGPNTGELFF.

Many counts were recorded for this clonotype. CDR3: CASSTVGQLNTEAFF. The CDR3 region has the DNA TGTGCCAGCAGCACCGTGGGACAGCTGAACACTGAAGCTTTCTTT. The rearrangement uses TRBV12-3 or TRBV12-4 and TRBJ1-1; 7 positions match TRBD1. This CDR3 region has 15 residues. V shed 6 bases and J 0 bases; nucleotides not matched to a gene: 7.

The table lists this clonotype with many counts. The chain employs TRBV6-1 and TRBJ2-1; the match to TRBD1 covers 9 bases. J was trimmed by 8 bases and V by 5 bases; bases with no gene match: 10. The CDR3 extends over 15 amino acids. The germline CDR1 and CDR2 sequences are MNHNS and SASEGT. The CDR3 DNA reads as TGTGCCAGCAGTAACCCGGGACAGGGTCTCGATGAGCAGTTCTTC. Translated, it gives CASSNPGQGLDEQFF.

This clonotype occurred many times. CDR3: CASGPPRGQTRETQYF. CDR3 in DNA: TGTGCTAGTGGACCCCCACGGGGACAGACGAGAGAGACCCAGTACTTC. The rearrangement joins TRBV12-5 to TRBJ2-5; 7 nucleotides align to TRBD1. Trimming at V came to 6 bases and at J to 4 bases, leaving 14 bases not matched to a gene. CDR1 and CDR2 (germline): LGHNT, FRNRAP. This CDR3 is built from 16 residues.

This clonotype appeared many times. V usage is TRBV11-1 and J usage is TRBJ1-6; D is possibly TRBD1 (6 bases). The CDR3 consists of 14 residues. Trimming removed 5 bases from V and 7 bases from J, with 12 bases in between. Germline assignment: CDR1 SGHAT and CDR2 FQDESV (reference sequence). Here the CDR3 reads CASSPRGSNSPLHF. The CDR3 region has the DNA TGTGCCAGCAGCCCGAGGGGGTCAAATTCACCCCTCCACTTT.

To note about this clonotype: A much bigger clone sits one base away, suggesting this may be a read error. The chain is built from TRBV2 and TRBJ1-6; D gene uncertain. V was clipped by 3 bases and J by 3 bases, with 9 bases between them. Germline lookup yields CDR1 SNHLY and CDR2 FYNNEI. This CDR3 has 15 amino acids. The CDR3 sequence: CASSDGAGYNSPLHF. The DNA for the CDR3 is TGTGCCAGCAGTGACGGCGCAGGCTATAATTCACCCCTCCACTTT.

There are many counts of this clonotype. The chain's CDR3 is CASSLQGADTQYF. As DNA, the CDR3 is TGTGCCAGCAGCTTGCAGGGCGCAGATACGCAGTATTTT. The gene calls are TRBV5-5 and TRBJ2-3, with D maybe TRBD1 (5 bases). The CDR3 is 13 amino acids. V was shortened by 1 base and J by 4 bases, with 7 bases between the two germline ends. Germline-derived CDR1 and CDR2 are SGHKS and YYEKEE (reference sequence).

The chain is built from TRBV2 and TRBJ1-5; D perhaps matches TRBD1 (5 bases). The CDR3 extends over 15 amino acids. The V and J ends lost 6 bases and 1 base respectively, with 13 bases between them. Per germline, CDR1 SNHLY and CDR2 FYNNEI. The CDR3 nucleotides are TGTGCCAGCAGCCAGGACACTAACAGCAATCAGCCCCAGCATTTT. This gives the protein CASSQDTNSNQPQHF.

This clonotype was counted between two and nine times. The chain has TRBV27 and TRBJ1-5; D remains unclear. This CDR3 is 11 amino acids long. V was shortened by 9 bases and J by 4 bases, with 7 bases between the two germline ends. The germline V gene encodes CDR1 MNHEY and CDR2 SMNVEV (reference sequence). The CDR3 protein is CASGDNQPQHF. CDR3 sequence (DNA): TGTGCCAGTGGGGATAATCAGCCCCAGCATTTT.

The chain couples TRBV2 to TRBJ2-3, with D perhaps matching TRBD2 (6 bases). This CDR3 comprises 15 residues. Germline V gene data show CDR1 as SNHLY and CDR2 as FYNNEI. V lost 1 base, J lost 3 bases, and 11 bases lay in between. CDR3 sequence reads: CASSEGVAVTDTQYF. The CDR3 region has the DNA TGTGCCAGCAGTGAAGGGGTAGCGGTAACAGATACGCAGTATTTT.

The chain joins TRBV4-1 to TRBJ2-3; D unresolved. Germline CDR1 is MGHRA and CDR2 is YSYEKL. CDR3 length equals 13 residues. The V gene lost 3 bases and the J gene lost 5 bases, with 9 bases spanning the gap. CDR3 amino acids: CASSHPFGDTQYF. CDR3 sequence (DNA): TGCGCCAGCAGCCATCCATTTGGAGATACGCAGTATTTT.

This clonotype was observed a handful of times. The rearrangement joins TRBV20-1 to TRBJ2-1; 8 bases map to TRBD2. The CDR3 runs to 16 residues. Germline CDR1 reads DFQATT; CDR2 reads SNEGSKA (reference sequence). V was clipped by 2 bases and J by 5 bases; unmatched bases: 11. The CDR3 region has the DNA TGCAGTGCTAGACCCCAGACTAGCGTATCCAACAATGAGCAGTTCTTC. Translating gives CSARPQTSVSNNEQFF.

This clonotype was seen more than once but under ten times. This chain uses TRBV9 with TRBJ2-6; weak D call: TRBD1 (6 bases). The CDR3 has 17 amino acids. Germline V gene sequence: CDR1 SGDLS, CDR2 YYNGEE. V lost 0 bases and J 2 bases, leaving 12 bases between the germline ends. CDR3 sequence: CASSVVGAGAGANVLTF. CDR3 nucleotides: TGTGCCAGCAGCGTAGTAGGGGCAGGGGCTGGGGCCAACGTCCTGACTTTC. Variable domain in full (rest from reference TRBV9 and TRBJ2-6): DSGVTQTPKHLITATGQRVTLRCSPRSGDLSVYWYQQSLDQGLQFLIQYYNGEERAKGNILERFSAQQFPDLHSELNLSSLELGDSALYFCASSVVGAGAGANVLTFGAGSRLTVL.

This clonotype was detected many times. The genes are TRBV27 and TRBJ1-1, with D possibly being TRBD1 (5 bases). The V end was cut by 3 bases, the J end by 4 bases, with 9 bases between. This CDR3 comprises 13 residues. Germline V gives CDR1 MNHEY, CDR2 SMNVEV (reference sequence). The CDR3 here is CASSFGGSTEAFF. The CDR3 nucleotides read TGTGCCAGCAGTTTTGGGGGGAGCACTGAAGCTTTCTTT.

This clonotype has just a few counts. This rearrangement joins TRBV4-1 to TRBJ2-2; the D is unclear. This CDR3 is built from 14 residues. V was pared by 3 bases and J by 3 bases, with 8 bases between. Germline CDR1 is MGHRA and CDR2 is YSYEKL. The DNA for the CDR3 is TGCGCCAGCAGCCATCGGGTAGACACCGGGGAGCTGTTTTTT. Translating it yields CASSHRVDTGELFF.

This clonotype was seen repeatedly, ten times or more. The chain has TRBV18 and TRBJ2-7, with D unclear. V was pared by 3 bases and J by 6 bases, with 12 bases between. The CDR3 length is 13 residues. Germline-derived CDR1 and CDR2 are KGHSH and LQKENI. The CDR3 spells CASSPPEVIEQYF. CDR3 in DNA: TGTGCCAGCTCACCTCCTGAAGTAATCGAGCAGTACTTC.

The table lists this clonotype with many counts. J is TRBJ2-3 and V is TRBV15; 11 positions match TRBD2. The CDR3 runs to 16 residues. J gave up 4 bases and V 0 bases, and 3 bases lay outside the gene matches. Germline-derived CDR1 and CDR2 are LNHNV and YYDKDF (reference sequence). This CDR3 is CATSRDTSGSADTQYF. In DNA, the CDR3 is TGTGCCACCAGCAGAGATACTAGCGGGAGTGCAGATACGCAGTATTTT.

This clonotype appeared many times. The V gene is TRBV20-1, the J gene TRBJ2-7; D uncertain. Germline CDR1 DFQATT, CDR2 SNEGSKA (reference sequence). There are 16 residues in the CDR3. Trimming took 2 bases from V and 3 from J, leaving 20 bases between them. The CDR3 loop reads CSARPPSPAAGYEQYF. The CDR3 nucleotides are TGCAGTGCTAGACCCCCCTCCCCGGCGGCTGGCTACGAGCAGTACTTC.

This sequence joins TRBV19 and TRBJ2-1; D is perhaps TRBD2 (6 bases). The CDR3 length is 14 residues. The V gene lost 5 bases and the J gene lost 9 bases, with 17 bases spanning the gap. Germline-derived CDR1 and CDR2 are LNHDA and SQIVND (reference sequence). In nucleotides, the CDR3 is TGTGCCAGTAGTGCTGCCGGGACTTCAGGTGAGCAGTTCTTC. This encodes CASSAAGTSGEQFF. Using reference TRBV19 and TRBJ2-1 for the parts outside the CDR3, the full variable domain is DGGITQSPKYLFRKEGQNVTLSCEQNLNHDAMYWYRQDPGQGLRLIYYSQIVNDFQKGDIAEGYSVSREKKESFPLTVTSAQKNPTAFYLCASSAAGTSGEQFFGPGTRLTVL.

This chain connects TRBV5-1 to TRBJ2-1, with D maybe TRBD2 (7 bases). V gave up 0 bases and J gave up 8 bases, with 15 bases separating them. CDR1 and CDR2 (germline): SGHRS, YFSETQ. The CDR3 runs to 15 residues. The CDR3 loop reads CASSLGAGAWDEQFF. Written as DNA, the CDR3 is TGCGCCAGCAGCTTGGGGGCGGGGGCTTGGGATGAGCAGTTCTTC.

This clonotype was found many times. CDR3 sequence: CSARGLAGARETDTQYF. The CDR3 DNA reads as TGCAGTGCCCGAGGACTAGCGGGGGCTAGAGAAACAGATACGCAGTATTTT. The V and J genes are TRBV20-1 and TRBJ2-3; 13 nucleotides line up with TRBD2. Germline loops: CDR1 DFQATT, CDR2 SNEGSKA (reference sequence). The CDR3 extends over 17 amino acids. After removal of 6 bases from V and 3 bases from J, the junction contained 12 bases not matched to a gene.

This clonotype was observed many times. This chain joins TRBV24-1 and TRBJ2-5; possibly TRBD2 for D (6 bases). The V and J ends lost 5 bases and 2 bases respectively, with 14 bases between them. The CDR3 has 15 residues. Germline CDR1 is KGHDR and CDR2 is SFDVKD. CDR3 in amino acids: CATSVGTEWQETQYF. CDR3 nucleotide sequence: TGTGCCACCAGTGTCGGGACTGAGTGGCAAGAGACCCAGTACTTC.

This clonotype was seen a few times. This chain uses TRBV6-1 with TRBJ2-2; 8 nucleotides match TRBD2. V trimming: 4 bases; J trimming: 6 bases; junction bases outside the gene matches: 16. Per the germline V gene, CDR1 is MNHNS and CDR2 is SASEGT. The CDR3 runs 18 residues. The CDR3 DNA reads as TGTGCCAGCAGTGGCTACGCACCTCTAGCGGGCGCTCCCGGGGAGCTGTTTTTT. It codes for CASSGYAPLAGAPGELFF.

This clonotype was seen ten or more times. The chain links TRBV2 to TRBJ2-2, with D perhaps TRBD2 (6 bases). Germline-derived CDR1 and CDR2 are SNHLY and FYNNEI. Trimming took 11 bases from V and 6 from J, leaving 22 bases between them. The CDR3 is made up of 15 amino acids. The CDR3 nucleotides read TGTGCCTCCCTCGGGGAAGGGCGGGACGCCGGGGAGCTGTTTTTT. It specifies CASLGEGRDAGELFF. The full variable domain, with the rest looked up from reference TRBV2 and TRBJ2-2, is EPEVTQTPSHQVTQMGQEVILRCVPISNHLYFYWYRQILGQKVEFLVSFYNNEISEKSEIFDDQFSVERPDGSNFTLKIRSTKLEDSAMYFCASLGEGRDAGELFFGEGSRLTVL.

This clonotype was seen more than once but under ten times. Being one base from a much bigger clone, this may be a read error. The chain is built from TRBV29-1 and TRBJ1-2; D might be TRBD1 (6 bases). CDR3 size: 13 residues. The germline V gene has CDR1 SQVTM and CDR2 ANQGSEA. CDR3 bases: TGCAACGTATCACAGGGAGTCAACTATGGCTACACCTTC. It specifies CNVSQGVNYGYTF. Supplemented by reference TRBV29-1 and TRBJ1-2, the full variable domain reads SAVISQKPSRDICQRGTSLTIQCQVDSQVTMMFWYRQQPGQSLTLIATANQGSEATYESGFVIDKFPISRPNLTFSTLTVSNMSPEDSSIYLCNVSQGVNYGYTFGSGTRLTVV.

This clonotype was recorded at least ten times. The rearrangement joins TRBV28 to TRBJ1-1; D ambiguous. The CDR3 runs 13 residues. V lost 8 bases and J lost 7, with 17 bases in between. CDR1 is MDHEN and CDR2 is SYDVKM in the germline V gene. Written as DNA, the CDR3 is TGTGCCAGCGGAAATGCGGGTTCCCTTGAAGCTTTCTTT. It specifies CASGNAGSLEAFF.

In its sample, this clonotype was seen many times. The CDR3 DNA is TGTGCCAGCAGCTTAGCGTTGGGCGGGTTTACAGATACGCAGTATTTT. Amino acids: CASSLALGGFTDTQYF. The chain has TRBV7-2 and TRBJ2-3; D might be TRBD2 (5 bases). The CDR3 contains 16 residues. The V gene lost 0 bases and the J gene lost 3 bases, with 13 bases spanning the gap. Germline CDR1 SGHTA, CDR2 FQGNSA.

A few counts support this clonotype. The chain recombines TRBV3-1 with TRBJ2-6, with D perhaps assigned TRBD1 or TRBD2 (5 bases each). Between the trimmed V and J ends, which lost 1 base and 4 bases, there was a span of 11 bases. Per the germline V gene, CDR1 is LGHDT and CDR2 is YNNKEL (reference sequence). This CDR3 contains 16 residues. The CDR3 loop is CASSQGVGDGANVLTF. In DNA, the CDR3 is TGTGCCAGCAGCCAAGGGGTGGGGGACGGGGCCAACGTCCTGACTTTC.

The V call is TRBV29-1, the J call TRBJ1-1, with D unresolved. Trimming left V 4 bases short and J 2 bases short, with 5 bases between. The length of the CDR3 is 11 residues. In germline, CDR1 is SQVTM, CDR2 ANQGSEA. The chain's CDR3 is CSVGSNTEAFF. In DNA form, the CDR3 reads TGCAGCGTTGGAAGCAACACTGAAGCTTTCTTT.